This TCR beta chain was sequenced for a study of PD-1 blockade in mismatch repair-deficient tumors. The CDR3 runs to 18 residues. The V gene lost 0 bases and the J gene lost 8 bases, with 24 bases spanning the gap. Germline V gene sequence: CDR1 SGHRS, CDR2 YFSETQ. This clone was seen once. What it recognizes is unknown. Profiled with immunoSEQ multiplex PCR; TCRdb holds only in-frame clones, not every one. The top ten hold 22% of the sample, which has about 40,000 clones, roughly 77% seen once. Overall study results and limits: Tumor-resident clones, often absent from pretreatment blood, expanded after pembrolizumab and then contracted.

All patients were mismatch repair deficient, assessed by either PCR or immunohistochemistry. The TCR-sequenced patients were three responders to pembrolizumab. V usage is TRBV5-1 and J usage is TRBJ2-1; the D gene is possibly TRBD1 (5 bases). Specimen: peripheral blood, collected 4 weeks after starting pembrolizumab. This TCR derives from an adult with mismatch repair-deficient cancer. Written as DNA, the CDR3 is TGCGCCAGCAGCTTGGGAGAAGGGGTTTCAGCCAGTCACGATGAGCAGTTCTTC. Translation: CASSLGEGVSASHDEQFF.